This T cell receptor (beta chain) was captured by sequencing in a study of blood T cell repertoires in COVID-19. Across the study: COVID-19 samples from acute and convalescent phases originated in the United States, Italy and Spain. In each case, the material was cDNA or gDNA derived from T cells, B-cell-depleted T cells, or PBMCs.

After removal of 9 bases from V and 2 bases from J, the junction contained 9 bases not matched to a gene. The CDR3 has 14 amino acids. Germline assignment: CDR1 LNHDA and CDR2 SQIVND (reference sequence). In the source study's methods: Researchers report that nucleated cell counts were estimated from reference gene primer amplification. TCRdb keeps only in-frame clones here, not all; method: immunoSEQ multiplex PCR. V and J calls and clone size are given by that table; D and trimming were obtained from the DNA. The sample yields 200,000 or so clones, roughly 80% seen once. The receptor comes from a man between 60 and 75 years old with active or convalescent COVID-19. This chain links TRBV19 with TRBJ1-2; 7 nucleotides align to TRBD1. The sequenced sample consisted of peripheral blood. CDR3 sequence reads: CASRIPGQNYGYTF. CDR3 nucleotide sequence: TGTGCCAGCAGAATTCCGGGACAGAACTATGGCTACACCTTC.